This T cell receptor beta chain was identified in a study of patients and donors after allogeneic stem cell transplantation. From the RT-PCR reads, TCRdb called clonotypes with MiXCR, one entry per CDR3 protein. Seen here are roughly 21,000 distinct CDR3 sequences, around 30% observed once, and the top ten hold more than 45%. This clonotype originated in a human donor who was either an allogeneic HSCT recipient or a stem cell or donor lymphocyte infusion donor (not recorded which). It is not recorded whose cells these are; they may come from a transplant donor. Specimen: blood, either unsorted or a sorted T cell fraction (not recorded which).

The chain's CDR3 is CAIGKGDEETQYF. DNA of the CDR3: TGTGCCATAGGGAAGGGGGATGAGGAGACCCAGTACTTC. The chain has TRBV10-3 and TRBJ2-5; the D gene is possibly TRBD1 (6 bases). Germline V gene sequence: CDR1 ENHRY, CDR2 SYGVKD. The CDR3 totals 13 residues. The ends were cut back, 9 bases at V and 5 bases at J, with 16 bases in the middle.